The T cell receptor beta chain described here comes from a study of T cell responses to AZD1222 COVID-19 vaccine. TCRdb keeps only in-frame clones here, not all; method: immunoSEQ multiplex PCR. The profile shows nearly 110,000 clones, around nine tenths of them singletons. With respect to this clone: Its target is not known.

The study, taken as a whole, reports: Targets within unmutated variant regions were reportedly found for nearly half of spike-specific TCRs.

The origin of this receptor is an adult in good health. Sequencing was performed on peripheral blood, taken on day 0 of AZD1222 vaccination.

The CDR3 DNA is TGTGCCAGCTCACAGGCAGGGGAGGGATACGAGCAGTACTTC. Protein: CASSQAGEGYEQYF. J is TRBJ2-7 and V is TRBV18, with a possible D match to TRBD2 (7 bases). V lost 4 bases and J lost 4, with 14 bases in between. CDR1 is KGHSH, CDR2 LQKENI, per germline. The CDR3 runs to 14 residues.